This is a list of T cell receptor beta chains from one sample in a study of blood T cell repertoires in COVID-19. Sequencing was performed with immunoSEQ multiplex PCR; in TCRdb, only in-frame clones are kept and a portion is missing. The sample includes tens of thousands of clones, roughly four fifths seen only once; the top ten take around 10%. The specimen was peripheral blood. The receptor set was obtained from a man aged 80 or over with COVID-19, enrolled during active disease. The CDR3 runs from the conserved cysteine through the conserved F or W. D genes are given only for firm matches. Size is omitted from some rows. Given values are once, few, many or a class for expanded clones.

v_call	j_call	d_call	clone_size	cdr3_nt	cdr3_aa
TRBV5-1	TRBJ2-3	TRBD2	-	TGCGCCAGCAGTCCTGAACGGGGGGGAACAGATACGCAGTATTTT	CASSPERGGTDTQYF
TRBV4-1	TRBJ2-7	-	-	TGCGCCAGCAGCCAAGCGGACACGAGCTCCTACGAGCAGTACTTC	CASSQADTSSYEQYF
TRBV7-2	TRBJ1-3	TRBD1	-	TGTGCCAGCAGCTTCCAAGGGGGCACTGGAAACACCATATATTTT	CASSFQGGTGNTIYF
TRBV19	TRBJ1-1	TRBD1	-	TGTGCCAGTAGTGGACAGGGGGGCCGACGTGAAGCTTTCTTT	CASSGQGGRREAFF
TRBV7-2	TRBJ1-2	-	-	TGTGCCAGCAGCTTATCAGGGGTGGGCTATGGCTACACCTTC	CASSLSGVGYGYTF
TRBV10-2	TRBJ2-1	TRBD2	-	TGCGCCAGCAGTGGGGAGGCGGCGGGGGGCCTCAATGAGCAGTTCTTC	CASSGEAAGGLNEQFF
TRBV29-1	TRBJ2-1	-	few	TGCAGCGGAATACAGGATATCTATGAGCAGTTCTTC	CSGIQDIYEQFF
TRBV30	TRBJ1-5	TRBD1	-	TGTGCCTGGGGACAGGACTATAGCAATCAGCCCCAGCATTTT	CAWGQDYSNQPQHF
TRBV6-5	TRBJ1-6	-	-	TGTGCCAGCAGTTACGAGCTGAGTAATTCACCCCTCCACTTT	CASSYELSNSPLHF
TRBV5-8	TRBJ1-5	-	-	TGTGCCAGCAGCTTGCGGGGAAGCAATCAGCCCCAGCATTTT	CASSLRGSNQPQHF
TRBV10-1	TRBJ2-5	-	few	TGCGCCAGCAGTCCCACAGATCGAGAGACCCAGTACTTC	CASSPTDRETQYF
TRBV7-2	TRBJ1-5	TRBD1	-	TGTGCCAGCAGCTTAGTCTACTACAGGGGGAGATGTCAGCCCCAGCATTTT	CASSLVYYRGRCQPQHF
TRBV18	TRBJ1-1	-	-	TGTGCCAGCTCACTCCAACTGACGGACGGGGGGCGCACTGAAGCTTTCTTT	CASSLQLTDGGRTEAFF
TRBV11-2	TRBJ1-5	-	-	TGTGCCAGCAGTTTAGACAGTTCCCGCCAGCCCCAGCATTTT	CASSLDSSRQPQHF
TRBV24-1	TRBJ2-1	-	few	TGTGCCACCAGTGAACCGGGAGCCTACAATGAGCAGTTCTTC	CATSEPGAYNEQFF
TRBV15	TRBJ2-5	TRBD2	-	TGTGCCACCAGCAGAGACGGGGCCCGGGGCGGGAGAAGGGAGACCCAGTACTTC	CATSRDGARGGRRETQYF
TRBV5-1	TRBJ2-3	-	-	TGCGCCAGCAGCTTGGGGCAACAGGGAAGCACAGATACGCAGTATTTT	CASSLGQQGSTDTQYF
TRBV5-1	TRBJ2-3	-	-	TGCGCCAGCAGATCCGCGCTAAGACGGGCAGATACGCAGTATTTT	CASRSALRRADTQYF
TRBV21-1	TRBJ1-5	-	-	TGTGCCAGCAGCCCCGGGACAGATAGCAATCAGCCCCAGCATTTT	CASSPGTDSNQPQHF
TRBV7-9	TRBJ2-1	-	-	TGTGCCAGCAGCTATGAGAATGAGCAGTTCTTC	CASSYENEQFF
TRBV5-4	TRBJ1-2	-	-	TGTGCCAGCTTTAACCAGGGGCGGGACTATGGCTACACCTTC	CASFNQGRDYGYTF
TRBV7-3	TRBJ1-2	-	-	TGTGCCAGCAGCTCGGGTGGGTCTATGGGCTACACCTTC	CASSSGGSMGYTF
TRBV12-3/TRBV12-4	TRBJ1-6	-	-	TGTGCCAGCAGGGGCCCCCTCGGGACACCCCTCCACTTT	CASRGPLGTPLHF
TRBV2	TRBJ2-1	-	-	TGTGCCAGTTCGACAGGTCGATACAATGAGCAGTTCTTC	CASSTGRYNEQFF
TRBV4-2	TRBJ1-1	TRBD1	-	TGTGCCAGCAGCCCACCGGGACAGGGGTACATGAACACTGAAGCTTTCTTT	CASSPPGQGYMNTEAFF
TRBV28	TRBJ2-7	-	once	TGTGCCAGCGGCAACCCCGGAGACTACGAGCAGTACTTC	CASGNPGDYEQYF
TRBV18	TRBJ2-1	TRBD2	-	TGTGCCAGCTCACCACCTCTGGGACTAGCGGGCAATGAGCAGTTCTTC	CASSPPLGLAGNEQFF
TRBV3-1/TRBV3-2	TRBJ1-3	-	-	TGTGCCAGCAGCCAAGATGAGGGATTCAGAAGGAACACCATATATTTT	CASSQDEGFRRNTIYF
TRBV29-1	TRBJ1-1	-	-	TGCAGCGTTCAGAACACTGAAGCTTTCTTT	CSVQNTEAFF
TRBV28	TRBJ1-3	-	-	TGTGCCAGCAGTAACCCCACATACACCATATATTTT	CASSNPTYTIYF
TRBV25-1	TRBJ1-2	-	few	TGTGCCAGCAGTGAAGTACACAGTGGCTACACCTTC	CASSEVHSGYTF
TRBV2	TRBJ2-2	-	once	TGTGCCAGCAGTGGTCAGACGGGTCTCTCAGGGGAGCTGTTTTTT	CASSGQTGLSGELFF
TRBV29-1	TRBJ2-3	-	-	TGCAGCGTTGAATTGGAGGCCACTCTCACAGATACGCAGTATTTT	CSVELEATLTDTQYF
TRBV19	TRBJ1-2	-	-	TGTGCCAGTAGTACCCAGGGAGGGATCAATGGCTACACCTTC	CASSTQGGINGYTF
TRBV11-2	TRBJ1-1	-	-	TGTGCCAGCAGCTCGAGTATTCTGAGCACTGAAGCTTTCTTT	CASSSSILSTEAFF
TRBV18	TRBJ1-1	TRBD1	-	TGTGCCAGCTCACCAACATCCCGGGACAGGGACACTGAAGCTTTCTTT	CASSPTSRDRDTEAFF
TRBV5-1	TRBJ2-2	-	few	TGCGCCAGCAGCTCCTCGGGTGGCACCGGGGAGCTGTTTTTT	CASSSSGGTGELFF
TRBV28	TRBJ1-2	-	-	TGTGCCAGCAGTCCACCCGGCGGTACGAGCTACACCTTC	CASSPPGGTSYTF
TRBV19	TRBJ1-6	-	-	TGTGCCAGTAGTACTTTATCGACAGGACGGGGTTCACCCCTCCACTTT	CASSTLSTGRGSPLHF
TRBV30	TRBJ1-6	-	few	TGTGCCTGGAGGGCGCGGGGCTATAATTCACCCCTCCACTTT	CAWRARGYNSPLHF
TRBV5-1	TRBJ1-5	-	-	TGCGCCAGCAGCCTCGGGCACAGGGAAGATCAGCCCCAGCATTTT	CASSLGHREDQPQHF
TRBV5-1	TRBJ1-2	-	-	TGCGCCAGCAGCTCCGGGGGGCGCGAGGATGGCTACACCTTC	CASSSGGREDGYTF
TRBV5-4	TRBJ2-3	-	-	TGTGCCAGCAGCTTTGGAGGGAACACAGATACGCAGTATTTT	CASSFGGNTDTQYF
TRBV7-8	TRBJ2-7	TRBD1	-	TGTGCCAGCAGCTCAAGGACAGGGACTTCCTACGGGTACGAGCAGTACTTC	CASSSRTGTSYGYEQYF